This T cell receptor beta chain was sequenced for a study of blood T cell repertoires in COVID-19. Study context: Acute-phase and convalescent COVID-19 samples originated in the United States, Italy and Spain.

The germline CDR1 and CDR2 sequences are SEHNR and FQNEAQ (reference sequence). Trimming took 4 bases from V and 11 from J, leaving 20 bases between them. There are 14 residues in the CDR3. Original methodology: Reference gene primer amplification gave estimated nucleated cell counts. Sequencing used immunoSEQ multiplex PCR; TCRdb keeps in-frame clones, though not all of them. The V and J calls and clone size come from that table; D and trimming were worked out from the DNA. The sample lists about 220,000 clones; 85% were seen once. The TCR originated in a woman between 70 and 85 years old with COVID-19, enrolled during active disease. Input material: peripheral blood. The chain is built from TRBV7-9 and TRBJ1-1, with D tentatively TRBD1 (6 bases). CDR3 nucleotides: TGTGCCAGCAGCTCAGAGGTCTGGGCAGGGGACGCTTTCTTT. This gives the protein CASSSEVWAGDAFF.